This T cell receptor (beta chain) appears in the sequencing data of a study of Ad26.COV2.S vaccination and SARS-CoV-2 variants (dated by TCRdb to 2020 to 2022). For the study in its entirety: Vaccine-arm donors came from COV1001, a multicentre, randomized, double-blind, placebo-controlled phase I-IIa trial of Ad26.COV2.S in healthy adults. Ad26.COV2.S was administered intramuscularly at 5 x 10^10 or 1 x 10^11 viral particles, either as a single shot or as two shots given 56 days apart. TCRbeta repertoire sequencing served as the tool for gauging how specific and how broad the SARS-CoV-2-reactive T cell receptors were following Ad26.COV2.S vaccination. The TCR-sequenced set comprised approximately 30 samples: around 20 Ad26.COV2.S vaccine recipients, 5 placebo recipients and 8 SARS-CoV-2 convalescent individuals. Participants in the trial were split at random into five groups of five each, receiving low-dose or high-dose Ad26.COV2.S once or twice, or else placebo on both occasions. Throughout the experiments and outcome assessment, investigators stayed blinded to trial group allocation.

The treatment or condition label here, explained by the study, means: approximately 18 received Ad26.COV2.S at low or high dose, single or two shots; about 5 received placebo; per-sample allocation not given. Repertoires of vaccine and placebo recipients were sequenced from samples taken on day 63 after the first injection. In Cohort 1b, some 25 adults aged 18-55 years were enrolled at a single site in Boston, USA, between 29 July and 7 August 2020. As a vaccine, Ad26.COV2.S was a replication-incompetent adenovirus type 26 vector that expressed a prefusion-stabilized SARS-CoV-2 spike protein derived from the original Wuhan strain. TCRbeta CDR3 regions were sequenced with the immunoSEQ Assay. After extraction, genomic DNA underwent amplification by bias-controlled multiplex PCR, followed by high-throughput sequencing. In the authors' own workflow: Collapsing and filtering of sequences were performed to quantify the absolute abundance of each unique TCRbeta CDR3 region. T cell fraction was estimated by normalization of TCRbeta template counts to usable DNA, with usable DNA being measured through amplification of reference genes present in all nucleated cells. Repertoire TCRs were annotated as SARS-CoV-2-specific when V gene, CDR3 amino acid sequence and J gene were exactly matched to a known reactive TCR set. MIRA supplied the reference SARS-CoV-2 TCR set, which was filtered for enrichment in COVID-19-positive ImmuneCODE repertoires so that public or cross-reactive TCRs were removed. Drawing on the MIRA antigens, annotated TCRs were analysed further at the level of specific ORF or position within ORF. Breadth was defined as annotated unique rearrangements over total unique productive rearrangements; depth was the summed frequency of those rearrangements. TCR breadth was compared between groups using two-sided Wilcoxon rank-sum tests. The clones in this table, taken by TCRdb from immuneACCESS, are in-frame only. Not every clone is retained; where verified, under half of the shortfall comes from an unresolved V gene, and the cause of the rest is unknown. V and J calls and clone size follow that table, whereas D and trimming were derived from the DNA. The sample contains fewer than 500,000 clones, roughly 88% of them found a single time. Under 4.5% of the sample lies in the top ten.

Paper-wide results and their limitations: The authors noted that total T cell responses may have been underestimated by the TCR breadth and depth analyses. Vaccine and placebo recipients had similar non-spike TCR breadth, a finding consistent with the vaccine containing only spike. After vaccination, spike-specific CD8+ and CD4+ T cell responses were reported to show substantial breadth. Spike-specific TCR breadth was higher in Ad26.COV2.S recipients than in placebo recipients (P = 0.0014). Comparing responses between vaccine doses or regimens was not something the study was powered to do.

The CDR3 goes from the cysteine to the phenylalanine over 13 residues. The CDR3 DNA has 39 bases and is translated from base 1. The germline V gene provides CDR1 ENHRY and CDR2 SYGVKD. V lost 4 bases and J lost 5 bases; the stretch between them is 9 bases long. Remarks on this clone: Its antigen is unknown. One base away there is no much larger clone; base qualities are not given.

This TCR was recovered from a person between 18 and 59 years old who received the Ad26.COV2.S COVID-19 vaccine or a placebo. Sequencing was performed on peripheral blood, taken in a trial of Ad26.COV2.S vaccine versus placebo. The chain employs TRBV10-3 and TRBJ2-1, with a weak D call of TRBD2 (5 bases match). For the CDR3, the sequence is CAISGLSDNEQFF. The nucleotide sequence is TGTGCCATCAGTGGACTTAGCGACAATGAGCAGTTCTTC.